This T cell receptor (beta chain) was captured in a study of T cell changes during pregnancy in multiple sclerosis. The CDR3 has 15 residues. Trimming cost V 3 bases and J 2 bases, with 11 bases left between them. The germline V gene has CDR1 SGHTA and CDR2 FQGNSA. Only in-frame clones appear in the TCRdb table, and some are missing; sequencing was by immunoSEQ multiplex PCR. Found here are fewer than 85,000 clones, 90% to 95% of them singletons; the top ten hold approximately 1.8%. This rearrangement joins TRBV7-2 to TRBJ1-5, with D perhaps matching TRBD1 (5 bases). This receptor was obtained from a female donor in good health, enrolled as a control in a pregnancy study. Specimen: peripheral blood, collected in the first trimester of pregnancy. CDR3 in DNA: TGTGCCAGCAGCTTGTTAGGGGTCGGCAATCAGCCCCAGCATTTT. It translates to CASSLLGVGNQPQHF.